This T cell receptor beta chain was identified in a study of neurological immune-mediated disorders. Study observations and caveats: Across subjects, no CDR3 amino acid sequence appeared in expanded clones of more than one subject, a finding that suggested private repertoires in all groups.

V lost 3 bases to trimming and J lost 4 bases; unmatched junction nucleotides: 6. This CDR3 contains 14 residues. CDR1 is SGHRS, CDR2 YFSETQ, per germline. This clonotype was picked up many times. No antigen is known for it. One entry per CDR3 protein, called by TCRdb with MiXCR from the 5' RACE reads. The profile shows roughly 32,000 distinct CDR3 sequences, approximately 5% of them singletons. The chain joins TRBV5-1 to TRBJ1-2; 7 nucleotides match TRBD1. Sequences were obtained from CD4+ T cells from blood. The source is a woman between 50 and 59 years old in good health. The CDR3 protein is CASSSGGTAYGYTF. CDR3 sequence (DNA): TGCGCCAGCAGCTCAGGAGGGACAGCCTATGGCTACACCTTC. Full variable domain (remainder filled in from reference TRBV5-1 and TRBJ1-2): KAGVTQTPRYLIKTRGQQVTLSCSPISGHRSVSWYQQTPGQGLQFLFEYFSETQRNKGNFPGRFSGRQFSNSRSEMNVSTLELGDSALYLCASSSGGTAYGYTFGSGTRLTVV.